This T cell receptor beta chain derives from a study of shared clonotypes between healthy human individuals (dated by TCRdb to between 2020 and 2021). About the investigation overall: The cohort comprised a couple of women and three men aged 18 to 49 years. For each donor, three plates each were used for CD4 naive and CD4 memory, two plates were used for CD8 naive, and one plate was used for CD8 memory. To estimate repertoire size and how much clonotype sharing occurs between individuals, the study deeply sequenced the blood TCR repertoires of roughly 5 healthy adults. Libraries were prepared and TCR repertoires were sequenced by different laboratories using diverse techniques, in order to increase sequencing depth and limit assay-specific biases. Leukapheresis yielded between about 0.9 and 9.5 billion PBMCs per donor. General conclusions and limits of the study: Naive subsets generally had larger estimated clonotype richness than memory subsets did. Sampling was restricted to blood, and TCR repertoires in tissue are likely to differ from TCR repertoires in blood. Clonotypes shared by all four sorted-subset donors showed higher generation probabilities than non-shared clonotypes. The genetic and exposure-history diversity represented was limited by the small number of donors. Sharing across a few donors was observed for about 5% of naive CD4, 3.5% of naive CD8, around 2.5% of memory CD4, and around 0.42% of memory CD8 clonotypes. Even with the large sequencing depth, rarefaction of the sorted-subset datasets indicated that sequencing was incomplete. Pairwise subsampling indicated that sequencing depth was expected to affect the degree of clonotype sharing among donors.

The donors were healthy, HIV-negative adults with no recently reported acute infections or vaccinations. Every donor was a Caucasian adult residing in Nashville, Tennessee, USA. CD4+ T cells were enriched by magnetic negative selection; naive cells were then positively selected on CD45RA, and the negative fraction formed the memory subset. After blood collection by leukapheresis, PBMCs were isolated using Ficoll-Histopaque density gradient centrifugation and then cryopreserved in the vapor phase of liquid nitrogen. Purity and quantity of every magnetically sorted T cell population were checked by analytical flow cytometry. Genomic DNA was isolated from every sorted fraction and measured by UV absorbance on a Nanodrop 2000c. Based on the germline V gene (reference sequence), the CDR1 and CDR2 sequences are SEHNR and FQNEAQ. Relative to germline, V is 5 bases shorter and J is 5 bases shorter, with 10 bases between their ends. The CDR3 contains 13 residues, cysteine and phenylalanine counted. The retained sequence is limited to the CDR3, 39 bases, with the frame set at the first base.

Using the deep immunoSEQ assay, multiplex PCR amplified TCR CDR3 regions from genomic DNA. Extracted genomic DNA from each cell subset was distributed evenly across all wells of several immunoSEQ 96-well plates, and each plate was treated as a replicate. Each replicate PCR for sorted subsets received 150 to 250 ng genomic DNA, equal to 30,000 or so T cell genomes. Purified libraries were quantified with a Qubit 3.0 fluorometer, sized on a Bioanalyzer 2100, and re-quantified with the KAPA Library Quantification kit. Every immunoSEQ 96-well plate was sequenced on a separate single-read 150-cycle Illumina NextSeq 550 flow cell. Regarding the original processing steps: Because only junctional sequences without quality scores were contained in the immunoSEQ output, filtering matching that applied to full-length reads could not be performed. Sequences were annotated with PyIR, a Python wrapper for IgBLAST v1.9, using IMGT germline references to assign V/J genes and CDR3. Reads with weak V/J assignments (E-value above 1e-6), missing CDR3, stop codons, out-of-frame junctions, or ambiguous translated residues were removed. V3J clonotypes were defined as sequences sharing an identical inferred V gene, J gene, and CDR3 amino acid sequence. Percentage overlap between repertoires was calculated by dividing the number of shared unique clonotypes by the size of the smaller repertoire. Repertoire richness was assessed with RTK rarefaction, the Chao1 estimator, and Recon v2.1 estimates of unobserved clonotypes. Generation probabilities were computed with OLGA for all TCRbeta clonotypes obtained by the gDNA method from a handful of donors. This immuneACCESS table, as held by TCRdb, lists in-frame sequences with V and J called but not all clones. Of the missing ones, under half trace to an unresolved V gene in checked studies; the others have no known cause. D and trimming come from the DNA, and the V and J calls and clone size come from that table. The table for this sample lists hundreds of thousands of clones; 60% to 80% of them were counted only once. The top ten clonotypes cover around 2% of the sample.

This clone came up many times. Its antigen is currently not known. Within one base of it there is no much larger clone, and no base qualities were kept. Additional DNA sequences in this sample encode the identical CDR3. Sequenced sample: memory CD4+ T cells sorted from blood. The sample's cell subset or site, from its label and the paper: CD45RA-negative fraction. Here the chain combines TRBV7-9 and TRBJ2-1; TRBD2 could be the D gene, as 5 bases match. The sequence came from a woman in her twenties or thirties in good health. The bases read TGTGCCAGCAGCCTGTGGGGAGACAATGAGCAGTTCTTC. This translates into CASSLWGDNEQFF.